Sequencing of this T cell receptor beta chain was carried out in a study of T cell clones after liver transplantation. As for the study in general: Blood was drawn pre-transplant, before withdrawal, and after full or failed withdrawal. Study outcomes and limitations: Migration into the graft, not deletion, may explain lost graft donor-reactive T cells.

This clone was seen once. What it recognizes is unknown. The CDR3 consists of 15 residues. With 4 bases clipped from V and 4 bases from J, the junction kept 10 bases outside the gene matches. Germline assignment: CDR1 SGDLS and CDR2 YYNGEE. The repertoire was sequenced with immunoSEQ multiplex PCR; TCRdb's copy has only in-frame clones and lacks some. The sample contains about 78,000 clones, over 70% of which appear only once. The chain combines TRBV9 with TRBJ2-7, with TRBD1 identical over 8 bases. The receptor comes from a human donor who received a liver transplant. Sequencing used CD4+ T cells from blood, obtained before liver transplant. The CDR3, as DNA: TGTGCCAGCAGCTCGAAGCAGGGGGCGGGTTACGAGCAGTACTTC. Protein: CASSSKQGAGYEQYF.